These 2 T cell receptor beta chains were sequenced from one sample in a study of blood T cell repertoires in COVID-19. The method was immunoSEQ multiplex PCR; TCRdb's version includes in-frame clones alone and lacks a portion of them. The sample carries 90,000 to 100,000 clones, more than 75% recorded once. What was sequenced was peripheral blood. These receptor sequences come from an elderly man with acute or convalescent COVID-19.

This clone was seen just once. The chain carries TRBV18 and TRBJ2-1; D is perhaps TRBD1 (5 bases). The CDR3 has 14 amino acids. The V end was cut by 3 bases, the J end by 7 bases, with 13 bases between. Looked up from germline, CDR1 is KGHSH and CDR2 is LQKENI. CDR3 nucleotides: TGTGCCAGCTCACCCTCCCTAGGGGCTAATGAGCAGTTCTTC. It encodes CASSPSLGANEQFF.

The rearrangement joins TRBV13 to TRBJ2-5; 11 positions match TRBD2. Germline CDR1 and CDR2: PRHDT and FYEKMQ (reference sequence). The V gene end was trimmed by 5 bases and the J gene end by 0 bases; junction bases not matched to a gene: 5. This CDR3 has 16 residues. The CDR3 loop is CASSTSGSTYQETQYF. CDR3 sequence (DNA): TGTGCCAGCAGCACTAGCGGGAGTACGTACCAAGAGACCCAGTACTTC.